This record concerns one T cell receptor (beta chain) sequence. Primers for the PCR totalled 60 Vbeta and 13 Jbeta. The protocol was immunoSEQ multiplex PCR, while the TCRdb copy is restricted to in-frame clones and leaves out a portion. Its listing shows 45,000 to 60,000 clones. This CDR3 spans 14 amino acids. Germline CDR1 and CDR2: PRHDT and FYEKMQ (reference sequence). The ends were cut back, 5 bases at V and 0 bases at J, with 11 bases in the middle. These data belong to a study of cytomegalovirus exposure and HLA in healthy donors. Sequencing was performed on PBMCs. The source of this sequence is a male donor in good health and CMV-seronegative. The chain joins TRBV13 to TRBJ2-7; no reliable D call. In nucleotides, the CDR3 is TGTGCCAGCAGCCTGTCATTTAGCTCCTACGAGCAGTACTTC. It specifies CASSLSFSSYEQYF.